This entry lists 26 T cell receptor beta chains sequenced from one sample in a study of T cell responses to AZD1222 COVID-19 vaccine (dated by TCRdb to the early 2020s). The intended sense of this specimen's time point label: about 28 days (+/-7) after the second vaccine dose. Receptors were amplified or captured by the immunoSEQ multiplex PCR assay. TCRdb limited this immuneACCESS table to in-frame rearrangements with V and J called. A share of clones is missing; checked studies link under half to unresolved V genes, and the rest is unexplained. The sample profile shows about 160,000 clones; 90% to 95% of them were found once. The top ten clonotypes cover just over 5% of the sample. Sequenced material: peripheral blood, taken 28 days after the second AZD1222 dose. These receptor sequences come from an adult who received the AZD1222 COVID-19 vaccine.

The chain links TRBV30 to TRBJ2-7; 11 nucleotides match TRBD2. There are 13 residues in the CDR3. The germline V gene has CDR1 GTSNPN and CDR2 SVGIG (reference sequence). V gave up 1 base and J gave up 4 bases; unmatched junction bases: 0. The CDR3 region is CAWSGLAGYEQYF. The CDR3 bases are TGTGCCTGGAGTGGACTAGCGGGATACGAGCAGTACTTC. Variable domain in full (rest from reference TRBV30 and TRBJ2-7): SQTIHQWPATLVQPVGSPLSLECTVEGTSNPNLYWYRQAAGRGLQLLFYSVGIGQISSEVPQNLSASRPQDRQFILSSKKLLLSDSGFYLCAWSGLAGYEQYFGPGTRLTVT.

J is TRBJ1-5 and V is TRBV2; D call uncertain. CDR1 SNHLY and CDR2 FYNNEI come from the germline V gene. The CDR3 sequence is 15 residues long. The ends were cut back, 2 bases at V and 3 bases at J, with 11 bases in the middle. The DNA of the CDR3 is TGTGCCAGCAGTGAATGGAAGGGATCCAATCAGCCCCAGCATTTT. Translating it yields CASSEWKGSNQPQHF.

The chain couples TRBV19 to TRBJ1-2; D remains unclear. CDR1 and CDR2 from the germline V gene are LNHDA and SQIVND (reference sequence). The V end was cut by 7 bases, the J end by 8 bases, with 14 bases between. The CDR3 extends over 12 amino acids. CDR3 region: CASTDTQRGYTF. The DNA of the CDR3 is TGTGCCAGTACCGACACACAGAGGGGCTACACCTTC.

The chain carries TRBV7-9 and TRBJ1-1; TRBD1 agrees at 7 bases. Germline V gene lookup returns CDR1 SEHNR and CDR2 FQNEAQ (reference sequence). The junction had 5 bases not matched to a gene; V was cut back by 4 bases and J by 6 bases. This CDR3 region has 13 residues. The CDR3 coding sequence is TGTGCCAGCAGCTCACGGGGACAGCCTGAAGCTTTCTTT. Its translation: CASSSRGQPEAFF. The complete variable domain, with remaining parts taken from reference TRBV7-9 and TRBJ1-1, reads DTGVSQNPRHKITKRGQNVTFRCDPISEHNRLYWYRQTLGQGPEFLTYFQNEAQLEKSRLLSDRFSAERPKGSFSTLEIQRTEQGDSAMYLCASSSRGQPEAFFGQGTRLTVV.

This chain joins TRBV10-3 and TRBJ1-1, with no clear D. From germline, CDR1 is ENHRY and CDR2 SYGVKD. V was cut by 6 bases and J by 5 bases, with 13 bases left in between. The CDR3 runs 13 residues. Here the CDR3 DNA reads TGTGCCATCAGGCAATTCCCAGAGACTGAAGCTTTCTTT. This translates into CAIRQFPETEAFF.

The V gene is TRBV10-3, the J gene TRBJ2-2; D unclear. Germline V lookup: CDR1 ENHRY, CDR2 SYGVKD. There are 14 residues in the CDR3. V lost 3 bases to trimming and J lost 9 bases, with 14 bases between them. CDR3: CAISDGPATRELFF. The CDR3 DNA is TGTGCCATCAGTGACGGGCCGGCTACCCGGGAGCTGTTTTTT.

The V gene is TRBV4-1, the J gene TRBJ2-7, with unresolved D. V lost 4 bases and J lost 6, with 22 bases in between. Germline loops: CDR1 MGHRA, CDR2 YSYEKL. This CDR3 comprises 16 residues. The CDR3 is CASSLKIQGQWGEQYF. The CDR3 nucleotides read TGCGCCAGCAGCCTCAAAATCCAAGGTCAGTGGGGCGAGCAGTACTTC.

This chain links TRBV7-2 with TRBJ2-7, with TRBD1 as a possible D gene (5 bases). The CDR3 contains 16 residues. Germline assignment: CDR1 SGHTA and CDR2 FQGNSA. Between the trimmed V and J ends, which lost 4 bases and 9 bases, there was a span of 25 bases. CDR3 sequence: CASSSLQGQGQGWQYF. The DNA of the CDR3 is TGTGCCAGCAGCTCACTCCAAGGGCAGGGTCAGGGTTGGCAGTACTTC.

The chain employs TRBV12-3 or TRBV12-4 and TRBJ1-2; D gene ambiguous. This CDR3 is 13 amino acids long. Trimming removed 6 bases from V and 3 bases from J, with 11 bases in between. The CDR3 nucleotides read TGTGCCAGCAGCCCCCCAGGATACTATGGCTACACCTTC. Amino acids: CASSPPGYYGYTF.

The rearrangement joins TRBV30 to TRBJ1-6; tentatively, D is TRBD1 (6 bases). The CDR3 runs 13 residues. Germline values: CDR1 GTSNPN, CDR2 SVGIG (reference sequence). Trimming removed 1 base at V and 6 bases at J, with 7 bases between. The CDR3 DNA is TGTGCCTGGAGTGAAGGGGGTAATTCACCCCTCCACTTT. It translates to CAWSEGGNSPLHF.

The chain employs TRBV27 and TRBJ1-2; D is unclear. With 6 bases removed from V and 1 base from J, the gap between germline ends came to 12 bases. The CDR3 totals 14 residues. The germline V gene has CDR1 MNHEY and CDR2 SMNVEV (reference sequence). CDR3 amino acids: CASSPEKGNYGYTF. For the CDR3, the DNA is TGTGCCAGCAGCCCCGAGAAGGGTAACTATGGCTACACCTTC.

The V and J genes are TRBV18 and TRBJ2-1, with D perhaps matching TRBD1 (6 bases). Germline CDR1 and CDR2: KGHSH and LQKENI. Trimming shortened V by 3 bases and J by 10 bases, and 10 bases separated the two germline ends. This CDR3 contains 12 residues. CDR3 in DNA: TGTGCCAGCTCACCTTCCGGACAGGAGCAGTTCTTC. Translating gives CASSPSGQEQFF.

The sample holds a few counts of this clone. The V and J genes are TRBV7-9 and TRBJ2-1; TRBD1 or TRBD2 may be the D gene (5 bases each). This CDR3 is built from 14 residues. With 0 bases removed from V and 9 bases from J, the gap between germline ends came to 12 bases. Germline V gives CDR1 SEHNR, CDR2 FQNEAQ (reference sequence). The CDR3 DNA sequence: TGTGCCAGCAGCTTAGCGGGCAGGGCGGGTGAGCAGTTCTTC. This codes for CASSLAGRAGEQFF.

The chain employs TRBV18 and TRBJ2-1, with D unresolved. Trimming cost V 2 bases and J 7 bases, with 9 bases left between them. From germline, CDR1 is KGHSH and CDR2 LQKENI. The CDR3 consists of 13 residues. The CDR3 region has the DNA TGTGCCAGCTCACCAACCCATGTGAATGAGCAGTTCTTC. Protein sequence: CASSPTHVNEQFF.

The chain recombines TRBV6-2 or TRBV6-3 with TRBJ2-7, with D maybe TRBD2 (6 bases). The CDR3 sequence is 14 residues long. V lost 6 bases, J lost 1 base, and 13 bases lay in between. CDR1 and CDR2 from the germline V gene are MNHEY and SVGEGT. The CDR3 is CASSRSGLSYEQYF. The CDR3, as DNA: TGTGCCAGCAGCCGGAGCGGGCTATCCTACGAGCAGTACTTC.

The chain links TRBV5-1 to TRBJ2-1; 15 nucleotides align to TRBD2. The CDR3 consists of 16 residues. Germline values: CDR1 SGHRS, CDR2 YFSETQ. Losses at the gene ends were 4 bases for V and 8 bases for J; bases not matched to a gene: 7. The CDR3 DNA sequence: TGCGCCAGCAGCGCGGGACTAGCGGGAGGTCTGGATGAGCAGTTCTTC. It translates to CASSAGLAGGLDEQFF.

This sequence joins TRBV6-5 and TRBJ2-1; 10 positions match TRBD2. With 2 bases clipped from V and 8 bases from J, the junction kept 6 bases outside the gene matches. The germline gives CDR1 MNHEY, CDR2 SVGAGI. This CDR3 contains 15 residues. CDR3 sequence (DNA): TGTGCCAGCAGTTACGTCCTAGCGGGAGATGATGAGCAGTTCTTC. The encoded protein is CASSYVLAGDDEQFF.

V gene TRBV6-1 combines with J gene TRBJ2-1; tentative D call: TRBD2 (6 bases). The length of the CDR3 is 15 residues. Trimming left V 3 bases short and J 5 bases short, with 14 bases between. Germline lookup yields CDR1 MNHNS and CDR2 SASEGT. The CDR3 loop is CASSDGRLSNNEQFF. The CDR3 DNA sequence: TGTGCCAGCAGTGATGGGAGGTTGTCGAACAATGAGCAGTTCTTC.

The rearrangement joins TRBV28 to TRBJ1-4; 7 nucleotides align to TRBD1. The CDR3 sequence is 14 residues long. Losses at the gene ends were 2 bases for V and 8 bases for J; bases not matched to a gene: 5. CDR1 is MDHEN and CDR2 is SYDVKM in the germline V gene. The DNA for the CDR3 is TGTGCCAGCAGTTTACGAGGGGGCGGGGAAAAACTGTTTTTT. Residues: CASSLRGGGEKLFF.

V is TRBV6-5 and J is TRBJ1-2; D remains unclear. V was clipped by 7 bases and J by 8 bases, with 17 bases between them. The CDR3 is 13 amino acids. Germline CDR1 is MNHEY and CDR2 is SVGAGI. The CDR3 DNA reads as TGTGCCAGCACCCCATCTGTTACGGTCGGCTACACCTTC. This gives the protein CASTPSVTVGYTF.

The rearrangement links TRBV9 to TRBJ2-5, with TRBD2 matching 13 bases. The V gene end was trimmed by 4 bases and the J gene end by 5 bases; junction bases not matched to a gene: 8. The CDR3 covers 16 residues. Germline V gene sequence: CDR1 SGDLS, CDR2 YYNGEE. CDR3 in amino acids: CASSLGLAGVRETQYF. The CDR3 nucleotides are TGTGCCAGCAGCCTCGGACTAGCGGGAGTCCGGGAGACCCAGTACTTC.

The CDR3 DNA is TGTGCCAGCAGCCCCCCTCCAGTGTGGCCCAGCACAGATACGCAGTATTTT. Amino acid sequence: CASSPPPVWPSTDTQYF. The rearrangement links TRBV7-3 to TRBJ2-3; D is undetermined. CDR1 and CDR2 from the germline V gene are SGHTA and FQGTGA. This CDR3 has 17 residues. The ends were cut back, 5 bases at V and 0 bases at J, with 18 bases in the middle.

The rearrangement links TRBV19 to TRBJ2-7; D might be TRBD2 (6 bases). The V gene lost 5 bases and the J gene lost 4 bases, with 12 bases spanning the gap. This CDR3 contains 13 residues. CDR1 and CDR2 (germline): LNHDA, SQIVND (reference sequence). CDR3 region: CASSLRGSYEQYF. In DNA form, the CDR3 reads TGTGCCAGTAGTCTCCGGGGGTCTTACGAGCAGTACTTC.

This chain connects TRBV18 to TRBJ2-3; D call uncertain. Germline values: CDR1 KGHSH, CDR2 LQKENI. The CDR3 runs 15 residues. V was cut by 5 bases and J by 0 bases, with 12 bases left in between. CDR3 in DNA: TGTGCCAGCTCAGGGGTGGCGAGGAGCACAGATACGCAGTATTTT. As protein: CASSGVARSTDTQYF. The variable domain in full, with the rest retrieved from reference TRBV18 and TRBJ2-3, is NAGVMQNPRHLVRRRGQEARLRCSPMKGHSHVYWYRQLPEEGLKFMVYLQKENIIDESGMPKERFSAEFPKEGPSILRIQQVVRGDSAAYFCASSGVARSTDTQYFGPGTRLTVL.

This sequence joins TRBV12-5 and TRBJ2-7, with TRBD1 matching 9 bases. CDR1 and CDR2 from the germline V gene are LGHNT and FRNRAP. V lost 0 bases to trimming and J lost 3 bases; unmatched junction nucleotides: 15. This CDR3 has 19 residues. CDR3 nucleotide sequence: TGTGCTAGTGGTTTGGTACCCTCCCATTTGGGACAGGGAGTCTACGAGCAGTACTTC. Translated, it gives CASGLVPSHLGQGVYEQYF.

This clone was picked up one time. The V and J genes are TRBV3-1 (or the pseudogene TRBV3-2) and TRBJ2-7, with D maybe TRBD1 (5 bases). This CDR3 is built from 14 residues. From germline, CDR1 is LGHDT and CDR2 YNNKEL (reference sequence). V was clipped by 4 bases and J by 5 bases, with 15 bases between them. The CDR3 is CASSPGHGRDEQYF. The CDR3 DNA is TGTGCCAGCAGCCCCGGACATGGAAGGGACGAGCAGTACTTC.